A selection of T cell receptor beta chains follows, all from one sample in a study of identical twins. TCRdb called the 5' RACE reads again in MiXCR, with one record for every CDR3 protein. The data hold about 890,000 distinct CDR3 sequences, with approximately 13% observed a single time. These data also featured in a second study, about yellow fever vaccine responses in identical twins.

The specimen was PBMCs. All receptors derive from a woman younger than 35 in good health. Each CDR3 is given with its conserved first and last residue. A D gene is named only where the DNA matches it firmly. Clone size is given for some rows only: seen once, a few or many times, or a class if the clone is expanded.

D gene: TRBD2; V gene: TRBV5-1; clone size: many; J gene: TRBJ2-2; CDR3 length: 16; CDR3 protein: CASSSTAGVFTGELFF; CDR3 DNA: TGCGCCAGCAGCTCCACGGCGGGGGTCTTCACCGGGGAGCTGTTTTTT
D gene: .; V gene: TRBV3-1; clone size: few; J gene: TRBJ2-6; CDR3 length: 16; CDR3 protein: CASSRGGGSGANVLTF; CDR3 DNA: TGTGCCAGCAGCCGGGGTGGAGGCTCTGGGGCCAACGTCCTGACTTTC
D gene: TRBD2; V gene: TRBV5-1; clone size: many; J gene: TRBJ2-1; CDR3 length: 18; CDR3 protein: CASSLDLAGGAGSNEQFF; CDR3 DNA: TGCGCCAGCAGCTTGGATTTAGCGGGAGGAGCGGGTTCCAATGAGCAGTTCTTC
D gene: .; V gene: TRBV6-1; clone size: few; J gene: TRBJ1-1; CDR3 length: 13; CDR3 protein: CASSGRPNTEAFF; CDR3 DNA: TGTGCCAGCAGTGGGAGACCGAACACTGAAGCTTTCTTT
D gene: TRBD2; V gene: TRBV9; clone size: few; J gene: TRBJ2-7; CDR3 length: 17; CDR3 protein: CANKRREHPAETYEQYF; CDR3 DNA: TGTGCCAACAAGCGGCGGGAGCACCCCGCGGAGACCTACGAGCAGTACTTC
D gene: .; V gene: TRBV12-3/TRBV12-4; clone size: many; J gene: TRBJ2-3; CDR3 length: 14; CDR3 protein: CASSLRLSTDTQYF; CDR3 DNA: TGTGCCAGCAGTCTACGACTTAGTACAGATACGCAGTATTTT
D gene: TRBD2; V gene: TRBV6-1; clone size: few; J gene: TRBJ2-1; CDR3 length: 18; CDR3 protein: CTSSEDPSSAGAYNEQFF; CDR3 DNA: TGTACCAGCAGTGAAGACCCCTCTTCAGCGGGAGCCTACAATGAGCAGTTCTTC
D gene: TRBD1; V gene: TRBV13; clone size: few; J gene: TRBJ2-4; CDR3 length: 18; CDR3 protein: CASSGRDRDFRVENIQYF; CDR3 DNA: TGTGCCAGCAGCGGCCGGGACAGGGATTTTAGAGTGGAAAACATTCAGTACTTC
D gene: .; V gene: TRBV9; clone size: few; J gene: TRBJ2-2; CDR3 length: 16; CDR3 protein: CASSVVGSINTGELFF; CDR3 DNA: TGTGCCAGCAGCGTAGTTGGCAGCATAAACACCGGGGAGCTGTTTTTT
D gene: TRBD1; V gene: TRBV12-5; clone size: .; J gene: TRBJ1-2; CDR3 length: 13; CDR3 protein: CASGPGQGEGYTF; CDR3 DNA: TGTGCTAGTGGTCCAGGACAGGGGGAAGGCTACACCTTC
D gene: .; V gene: TRBV6-2/TRBV6-3; clone size: many; J gene: TRBJ2-3; CDR3 length: 15; CDR3 protein: CASSTPGRNTDTQYF; CDR3 DNA: TGTGCCAGCAGCACGCCGGGGCGGAACACAGATACGCAGTATTTT
D gene: .; V gene: TRBV27; clone size: few; J gene: TRBJ1-6; CDR3 length: 13; CDR3 protein: CASSLSVRQALHF; CDR3 DNA: TGTGCCAGCAGTTTATCGGTTCGGCAGGCCCTCCACTTT
D gene: TRBD2; V gene: TRBV20-1; clone size: .; J gene: TRBJ2-3; CDR3 length: 17; CDR3 protein: CSARGLAGARGTDTQYF; CDR3 DNA: TGCAGTGCTAGGGGACTAGCGGGGGCCCGGGGCACAGATACGCAGTATTTT
D gene: TRBD2; V gene: TRBV12-3/TRBV12-4; clone size: many; J gene: TRBJ2-1; CDR3 length: 17; CDR3 protein: CASSLVGSGSPYNEQFF; CDR3 DNA: TGTGCCAGCAGTTTAGTTGGTAGCGGGAGTCCCTACAATGAGCAGTTCTTC
D gene: .; V gene: TRBV11-2; clone size: .; J gene: TRBJ2-1; CDR3 length: 14; CDR3 protein: CASSQEGPYNEQFF; CDR3 DNA: TGTGCCAGCTCCCAAGAGGGGCCCTACAATGAGCAGTTCTTC
D gene: .; V gene: TRBV20-1; clone size: few; J gene: TRBJ1-5; CDR3 length: 15; CDR3 protein: CSARDVRSRDQPQHF; CDR3 DNA: TGCAGTGCTAGAGATGTTAGGTCAAGAGATCAGCCCCAGCATTTT
D gene: .; V gene: TRBV11-2; clone size: many; J gene: TRBJ1-4; CDR3 length: 14; CDR3 protein: CASSPDRSNEKLFF; CDR3 DNA: TGTGCCAGCAGCCCAGACAGAAGTAATGAAAAACTGTTTTTT
D gene: TRBD1; V gene: TRBV5-1; clone size: many; J gene: TRBJ1-4; CDR3 length: 18; CDR3 protein: CASSSRDRGTTTNEKLFF; CDR3 DNA: TGCGCCAGCAGCTCCCGGGACAGGGGAACAACAACTAATGAAAAACTGTTTTTT
D gene: TRBD1; V gene: TRBV10-1; clone size: .; J gene: TRBJ2-2; CDR3 length: 14; CDR3 protein: CASSATGVGGELFF; CDR3 DNA: TGCGCCAGCAGCGCGACAGGGGTCGGGGGGGAGCTGTTTTTT
D gene: .; V gene: TRBV27; clone size: .; J gene: TRBJ2-7; CDR3 length: 15; CDR3 protein: CASSPYFPRPYEQYF; CDR3 DNA: TGTGCCAGCAGTCCGTATTTCCCCAGGCCCTACGAGCAGTACTTC
D gene: TRBD2; V gene: TRBV18; clone size: .; J gene: TRBJ2-7; CDR3 length: 17; CDR3 protein: CASSPRTSGSRSYEQYF; CDR3 DNA: TGTGCCAGCTCACCAAGGACTAGCGGGAGTCGGTCTTACGAGCAGTACTTC
D gene: TRBD1; V gene: TRBV29-1; clone size: .; J gene: TRBJ2-3; CDR3 length: 13; CDR3 protein: CSAQTGGADTQYF; CDR3 DNA: TGCAGCGCCCAAACAGGGGGCGCAGATACGCAGTATTTT
D gene: .; V gene: TRBV4-2; clone size: .; J gene: TRBJ2-1; CDR3 length: 16; CDR3 protein: CASSQGWPNSYNEQFF; CDR3 DNA: TGTGCCAGCAGCCAAGGGTGGCCAAACTCCTACAATGAGCAGTTCTTC
D gene: TRBD2; V gene: TRBV29-1; clone size: few; J gene: TRBJ2-7; CDR3 length: 13; CDR3 protein: CSVAAGGSYEQYF; CDR3 DNA: TGCAGCGTTGCGGCGGGAGGGTCCTACGAGCAGTACTTC
D gene: .; V gene: TRBV24-1; clone size: many; J gene: TRBJ2-5; CDR3 length: 16; CDR3 protein: CATSDSPRRAQETQYF; CDR3 DNA: TGTGCCACCAGTGACTCTCCGAGGAGAGCTCAAGAGACCCAGTACTTC